Given below is one T cell receptor beta chain in context. Its antigen is not identified. The data originate from a study of CD8 T cells in Susac syndrome. Findings of the study overall: The number of individuals included in the study's TCR sequencing and HLA analysis was acknowledged as relatively small.

Germline lookup yields CDR1 SGHTA and CDR2 FQGNSA. The CDR3 is made up of 14 amino acids. Trimming cost V 7 bases and J 8 bases; bases outside gene matches: 6. Sequencing of TCR beta drew on CD8+ and CD4+ T cells from blood. Those who served as multiple sclerosis controls were treatment-naive patients with stable or active relapsing-remitting disease. TEMRA cells were FACS-enriched, unlike CD8+ and CD4+ T cells, which were negatively isolated. With random hexamers, 0.5 to 1 ug RNA was reverse transcribed. TCRdb fed the immunoSEQ multiplex PCR reads into MiXCR, producing one record per CDR3 protein. The sample consists of about 160,000 distinct CDR3 sequences, approximately 94% of them appearing once.

J is TRBJ2-1 and V is TRBV7-2, with TRBD2 matching 12 bases. What was sequenced was CD4+ T cells from PBMCs. The receptor was derived from a human donor with multiple sclerosis. CDR3 nucleotide sequence: TGTGCCAGCACCCGGACTAGCGGGATCGATGAGCAGTTCTTC. Residues: CASTRTSGIDEQFF. The full variable domain, completed using reference TRBV7-2 and TRBJ2-1, is GAGVSQSPSNKVTEKGKDVELRCDPISGHTALYWYRQSLGQGLEFLIYFQGNSAPDKSGLPSDRFSAERTGGSVSTLTIQRTQQEDSAVYLCASTRTSGIDEQFFGPGTRLTVL.